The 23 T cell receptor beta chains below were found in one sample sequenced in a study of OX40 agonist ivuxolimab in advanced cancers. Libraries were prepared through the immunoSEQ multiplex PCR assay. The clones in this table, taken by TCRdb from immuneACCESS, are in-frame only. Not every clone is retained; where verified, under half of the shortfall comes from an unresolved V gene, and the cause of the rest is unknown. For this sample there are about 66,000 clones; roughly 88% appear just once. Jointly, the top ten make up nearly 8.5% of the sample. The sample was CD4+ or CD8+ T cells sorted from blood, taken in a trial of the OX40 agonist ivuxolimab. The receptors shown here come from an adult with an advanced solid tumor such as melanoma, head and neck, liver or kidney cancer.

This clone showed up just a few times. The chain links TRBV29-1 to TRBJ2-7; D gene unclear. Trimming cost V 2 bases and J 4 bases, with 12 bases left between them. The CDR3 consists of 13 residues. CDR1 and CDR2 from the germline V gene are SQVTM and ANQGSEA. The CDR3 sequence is CSVEIGLGYEQYF. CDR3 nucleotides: TGCAGCGTTGAAATAGGGTTAGGGTACGAGCAGTACTTC.

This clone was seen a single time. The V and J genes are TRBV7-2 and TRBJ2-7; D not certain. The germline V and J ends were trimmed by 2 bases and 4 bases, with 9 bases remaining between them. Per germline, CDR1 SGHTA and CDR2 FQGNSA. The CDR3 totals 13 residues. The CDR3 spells CASSLSDGYEQYF. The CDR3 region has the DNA TGTGCCAGCAGCTTATCCGACGGTTACGAGCAGTACTTC.

The CDR3 bases are TGCAGCGTTGAGTCCGTAGAGACCCAGTACTTC. Translation gives CSVESVETQYF. The chain recombines TRBV29-1 with TRBJ2-5; D is undetermined. The CDR3 runs 11 residues. Trimming shortened V by 3 bases and J by 4 bases, and 6 bases separated the two germline ends. Germline V gene data show CDR1 as SQVTM and CDR2 as ANQGSEA.

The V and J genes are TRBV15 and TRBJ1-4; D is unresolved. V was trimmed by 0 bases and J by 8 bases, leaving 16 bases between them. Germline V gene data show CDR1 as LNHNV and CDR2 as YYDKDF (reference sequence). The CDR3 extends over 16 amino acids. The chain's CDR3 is CATSRDPGQKGEKLFF. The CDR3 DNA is TGTGCCACCAGCAGAGATCCGGGCCAAAAAGGGGAAAAACTGTTTTTT. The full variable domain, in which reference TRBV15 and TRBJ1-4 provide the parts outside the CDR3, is DAMVIQNPRYQVTQFGKPVTLSCSQTLNHNVMYWYQQKSSQAPKLLFHYYDKDFNNEADTPDNFQSRRPNTSFCFLDIRSPGLGDTAMYLCATSRDPGQKGEKLFFGSGTQLSVL.

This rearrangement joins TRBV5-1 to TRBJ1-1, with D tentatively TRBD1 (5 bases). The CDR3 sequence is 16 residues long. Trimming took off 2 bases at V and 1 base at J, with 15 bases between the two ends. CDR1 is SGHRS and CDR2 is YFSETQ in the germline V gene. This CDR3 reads CASSLRSGTENTEAFF. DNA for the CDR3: TGCGCCAGCAGCTTACGATCCGGGACGGAGAACACTGAAGCTTTCTTT.

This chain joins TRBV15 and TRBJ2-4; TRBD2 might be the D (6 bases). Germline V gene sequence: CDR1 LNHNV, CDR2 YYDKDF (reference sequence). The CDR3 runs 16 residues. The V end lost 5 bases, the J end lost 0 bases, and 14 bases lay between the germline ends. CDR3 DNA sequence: TGTGCCACCAGCGAAACCCCGGGGGTAGCCAAAAACATTCAGTACTTC. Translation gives CATSETPGVAKNIQYF.

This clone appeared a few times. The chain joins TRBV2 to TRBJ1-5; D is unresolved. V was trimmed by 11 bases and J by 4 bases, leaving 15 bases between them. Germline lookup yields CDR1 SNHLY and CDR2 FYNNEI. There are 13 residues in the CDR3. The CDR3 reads CAGSRVGNQPQHF. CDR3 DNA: TGTGCCGGGTCTAGGGTGGGGAATCAGCCCCAGCATTTT.

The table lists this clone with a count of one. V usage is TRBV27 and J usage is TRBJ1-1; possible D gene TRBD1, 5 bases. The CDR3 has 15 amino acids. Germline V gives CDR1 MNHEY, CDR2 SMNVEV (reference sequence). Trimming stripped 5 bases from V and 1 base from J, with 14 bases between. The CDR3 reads CASSGYRSPNTEAFF. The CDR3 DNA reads TGTGCCAGCAGTGGATACAGGTCCCCGAACACTGAAGCTTTCTTT.

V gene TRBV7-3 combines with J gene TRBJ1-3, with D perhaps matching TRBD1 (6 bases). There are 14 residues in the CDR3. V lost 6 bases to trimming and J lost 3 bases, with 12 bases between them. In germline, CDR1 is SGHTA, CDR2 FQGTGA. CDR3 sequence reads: CASRTDRYGNTIYF. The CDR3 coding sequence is TGTGCCAGCAGGACGGACAGATATGGAAACACCATATATTTT.

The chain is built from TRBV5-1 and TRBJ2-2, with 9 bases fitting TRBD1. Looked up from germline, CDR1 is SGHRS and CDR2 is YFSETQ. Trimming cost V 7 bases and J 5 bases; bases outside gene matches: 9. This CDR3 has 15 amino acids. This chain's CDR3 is CASSTGGDETGELFF. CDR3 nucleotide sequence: TGCGCCAGCTCAACAGGGGGCGACGAAACCGGGGAGCTGTTTTTT.

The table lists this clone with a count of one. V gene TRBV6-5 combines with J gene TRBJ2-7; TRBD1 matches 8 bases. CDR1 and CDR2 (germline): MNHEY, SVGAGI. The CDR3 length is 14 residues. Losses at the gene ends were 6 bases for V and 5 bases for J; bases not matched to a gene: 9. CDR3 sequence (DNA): TGTGCCAGCAGCCAGGGACAGGTGCTGCACGAGCAGTACTTC. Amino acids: CASSQGQVLHEQYF.

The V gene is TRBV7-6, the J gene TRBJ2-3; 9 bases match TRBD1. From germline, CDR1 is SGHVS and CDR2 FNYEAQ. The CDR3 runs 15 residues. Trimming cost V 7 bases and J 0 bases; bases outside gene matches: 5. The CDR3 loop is CASTTGGLSTDTQYF. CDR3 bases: TGTGCCAGCACCACAGGGGGCCTAAGCACAGATACGCAGTATTTT.

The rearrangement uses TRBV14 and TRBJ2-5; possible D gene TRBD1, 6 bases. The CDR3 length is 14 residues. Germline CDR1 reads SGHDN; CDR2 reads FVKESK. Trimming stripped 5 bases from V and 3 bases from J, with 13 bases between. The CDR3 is CASSRDRIEETQYF. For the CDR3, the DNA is TGTGCCAGCAGCAGAGACAGGATCGAAGAGACCCAGTACTTC.

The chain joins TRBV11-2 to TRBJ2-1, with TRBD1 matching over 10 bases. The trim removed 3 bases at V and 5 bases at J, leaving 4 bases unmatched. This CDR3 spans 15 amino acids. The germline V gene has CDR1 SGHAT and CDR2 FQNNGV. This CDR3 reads CASSFTGTGDNEQFF. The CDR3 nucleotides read TGTGCCAGCAGCTTTACCGGGACAGGGGACAATGAGCAGTTCTTC.

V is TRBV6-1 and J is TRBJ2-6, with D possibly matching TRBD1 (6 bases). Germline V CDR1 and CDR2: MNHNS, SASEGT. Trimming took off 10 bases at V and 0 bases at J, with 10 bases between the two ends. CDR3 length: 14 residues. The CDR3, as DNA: TGTGCCACACACAGGGACTCTGGGGCCAACGTCCTGACTTTC. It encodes CATHRDSGANVLTF.

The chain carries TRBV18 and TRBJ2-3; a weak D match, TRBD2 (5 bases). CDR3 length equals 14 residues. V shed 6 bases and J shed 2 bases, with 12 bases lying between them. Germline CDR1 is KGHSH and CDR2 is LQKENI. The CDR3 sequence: CASSPLRDTDTQYF. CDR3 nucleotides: TGTGCCAGCTCCCCGTTGAGGGACACAGATACGCAGTATTTT.

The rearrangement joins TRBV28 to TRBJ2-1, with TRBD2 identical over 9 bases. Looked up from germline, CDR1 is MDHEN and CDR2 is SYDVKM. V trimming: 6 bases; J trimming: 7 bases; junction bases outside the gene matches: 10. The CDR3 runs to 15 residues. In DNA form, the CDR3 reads TGTGCCAGCAGCCTCGGCGGGGGGGAAGGGAATGAGCAGTTCTTC. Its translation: CASSLGGGEGNEQFF.

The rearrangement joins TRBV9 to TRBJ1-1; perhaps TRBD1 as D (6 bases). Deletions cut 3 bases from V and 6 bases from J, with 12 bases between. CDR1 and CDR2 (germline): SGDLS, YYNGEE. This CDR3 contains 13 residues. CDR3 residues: CASSAQGFAEAFF. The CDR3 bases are TGTGCCAGCAGCGCACAGGGTTTCGCTGAAGCTTTCTTT.

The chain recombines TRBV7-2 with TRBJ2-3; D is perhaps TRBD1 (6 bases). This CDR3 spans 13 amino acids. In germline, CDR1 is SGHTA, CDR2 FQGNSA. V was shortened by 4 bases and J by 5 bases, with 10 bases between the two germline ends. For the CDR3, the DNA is TGTGCCAGCAGCTCCAGGGGACGAGATACGCAGTATTTT. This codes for CASSSRGRDTQYF.

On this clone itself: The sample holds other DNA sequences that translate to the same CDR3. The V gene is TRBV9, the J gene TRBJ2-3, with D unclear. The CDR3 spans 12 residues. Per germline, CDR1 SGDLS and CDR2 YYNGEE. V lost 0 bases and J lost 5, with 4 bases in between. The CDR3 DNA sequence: TGTGCCAGCAGCGTAGCGGGAGATACGCAGTATTTT. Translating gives CASSVAGDTQYF.

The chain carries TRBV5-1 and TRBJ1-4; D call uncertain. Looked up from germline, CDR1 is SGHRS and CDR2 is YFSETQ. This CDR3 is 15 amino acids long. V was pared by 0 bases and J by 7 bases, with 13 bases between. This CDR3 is CASSLATGRVEKLFF. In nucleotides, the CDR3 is TGCGCCAGCAGCTTGGCGACCGGACGGGTTGAAAAACTGTTTTTT.

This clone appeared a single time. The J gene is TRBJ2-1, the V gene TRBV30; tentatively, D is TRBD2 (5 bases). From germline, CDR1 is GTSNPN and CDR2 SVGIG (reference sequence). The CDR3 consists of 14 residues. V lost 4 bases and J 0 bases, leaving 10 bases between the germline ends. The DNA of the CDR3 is TGTGCCTGGACTACGGGATACTCCTACAATGAGCAGTTCTTC. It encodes CAWTTGYSYNEQFF.

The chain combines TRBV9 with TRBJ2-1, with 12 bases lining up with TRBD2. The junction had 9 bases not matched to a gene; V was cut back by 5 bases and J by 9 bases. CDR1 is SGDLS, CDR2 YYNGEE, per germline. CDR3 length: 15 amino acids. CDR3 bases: TGTGCCAGCAGTTATCTAGCGGGGGGGCCTCGTGAGCAGTTCTTC. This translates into CASSYLAGGPREQFF. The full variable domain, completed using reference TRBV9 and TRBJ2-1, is DSGVTQTPKHLITATGQRVTLRCSPRSGDLSVYWYQQSLDQGLQFLIQYYNGEERAKGNILERFSAQQFPDLHSELNLSSLELGDSALYFCASSYLAGGPREQFFGPGTRLTVL.